A single sample gave rise to the 17 T cell receptor beta chains below, sequenced in a study of cytomegalovirus exposure and HLA in healthy donors. Both 60 Vbeta primers and 13 Jbeta primers went into the PCR. Sequenced by immunoSEQ multiplex PCR; TCRdb stores in-frame clones only, minus some. In the table there are a few hundred thousand clones, about 83% of which are singletons. The specimen was PBMCs. The receptors come from a woman in her forties or fifties in good health and CMV-seropositive.

This chain connects TRBV28 to TRBJ1-5, with D possibly matching TRBD1 (5 bases). Germline loops: CDR1 MDHEN, CDR2 SYDVKM. CDR3 length: 15 residues. V lost 5 bases to trimming and J lost 6 bases, with 17 bases between them. CDR3 amino acids: CASSLFRGVGQPQHF. CDR3 coding DNA: TGTGCCAGCAGTCTCTTCCGGGGGGTTGGTCAGCCCCAGCATTTT.

The rearrangement uses TRBV28 and TRBJ2-2; TRBD2 might be the D (5 bases). The length of the CDR3 is 14 residues. Germline V gives CDR1 MDHEN, CDR2 SYDVKM. Between the trimmed V and J ends, which lost 3 bases and 1 base, there was a span of 6 bases. CDR3 DNA sequence: TGTGCCAGCAGTTTTCGGGGGAACACCGGGGAGCTGTTTTTT. It codes for CASSFRGNTGELFF.

The V and J genes are TRBV29-1 and TRBJ2-7, with D tentatively TRBD2 (5 bases). The V end was cut by 6 bases, the J end by 3 bases, with 15 bases between. The length of the CDR3 is 13 residues. CDR1 is SQVTM, CDR2 ANQGSEA, per germline. DNA of the CDR3: TGCAGCGTAGCGTCCCTTAGCGTCTACGAGCAGTACTTC. Protein product: CSVASLSVYEQYF.

The genes are TRBV11-2 and TRBJ1-4; D is possibly TRBD1 (5 bases). Germline V gives CDR1 SGHAT, CDR2 FQNNGV. The germline V and J ends were trimmed by 5 bases and 8 bases, with 12 bases remaining between them. This CDR3 has 13 amino acids. CDR3 protein: CASSLARGEKLFF. DNA of the CDR3: TGTGCCAGCAGCCTAGCCCGGGGGGAAAAACTGTTTTTT.

The sample holds a few counts of this clone. V is TRBV5-6 and J is TRBJ1-1; no clear D gene. This CDR3 has 13 residues. With 2 bases removed from V and 11 bases from J, the gap between germline ends came to 16 bases. Germline V lookup: CDR1 SGHDT, CDR2 YYEEEE. CDR3: CASSFRERGRAFF. CDR3 DNA sequence: TGTGCCAGCAGCTTCCGAGAACGGGGAAGGGCTTTCTTT.

CDR3 coding DNA: TGTGCTAGTGGCCTGGGACTAGCGGGGTCAGAGACCCAGTACTTC. Translation gives CASGLGLAGSETQYF. V is TRBV12-5 and J is TRBJ2-5, with 13 bases fitting TRBD2. The CDR3 has 15 amino acids. The germline V gene encodes CDR1 LGHNT and CDR2 FRNRAP. The J segment lost 4 bases and the V segment lost 6 bases, leaving 5 bases of the junction unmatched.

J is TRBJ1-2 and V is TRBV7-9; D is unresolved. Germline V gene sequence: CDR1 SEHNR, CDR2 FQNEAQ (reference sequence). CDR3 length: 14 residues. Trimming took 5 bases from V and 2 from J, leaving 12 bases between them. CDR3 nucleotides: TGTGCCAGCAGCCTCGAGCCGGTGAACTATGGCTACACCTTC. This encodes CASSLEPVNYGYTF. The entire variable domain, with the rest obtained from reference TRBV7-9 and TRBJ1-2, is as follows: DTGVSQNPRHKITKRGQNVTFRCDPISEHNRLYWYRQTLGQGPEFLTYFQNEAQLEKSRLLSDRFSAERPKGSFSTLEIQRTEQGDSAMYLCASSLEPVNYGYTFGSGTRLTVV.

This chain connects TRBV6-5 to TRBJ1-1; TRBD1 matches 12 bases. Germline assignment: CDR1 MNHEY and CDR2 SVGAGI. The CDR3 extends over 15 amino acids. Trimming removed 2 bases from V and 11 bases from J; junction bases left unmatched: 9. For the CDR3, the DNA is TGTGCCAGCAGTTACGCGGGACAGGGGGCGTTTCCCGCTTTCTTT. This sequence encodes CASSYAGQGAFPAFF.

Details on this clone: The junction departs from the called germline gene at one end, perhaps through a read error. The CDR3 DNA is TGTGCCAGCAGCTTGGTCAGGGCTAATTATGGCTACACCTTC. It translates to CASSLVRANYGYTF. The V call is TRBV7-2, the J call TRBJ1-2; TRBD1 is a possible D gene (5 bases). The CDR3 totals 14 residues. Looked up from germline, CDR1 is SGHTA and CDR2 is FQGNSA.

The genes are TRBV28 and TRBJ1-1; the match to TRBD1 covers 8 bases. Germline values: CDR1 MDHEN, CDR2 SYDVKM. Losses at the gene ends were 6 bases for V and 1 base for J; bases not matched to a gene: 7. This CDR3 region has 15 residues. Written as DNA, the CDR3 is TGTGCCAGCAGCCTGAACCAGGGGGCGAACACTGAAGCTTTCTTT. Translating gives CASSLNQGANTEAFF. Variable domain in full (rest from reference TRBV28 and TRBJ1-1): DVKVTQSSRYLVKRTGEKVFLECVQDMDHENMFWYRQDPGLGLRLIYFSYDVKMKEKGDIPEGYSVSREKKERFSLILESASTNQTSMYLCASSLNQGANTEAFFGQGTRLTVV.

This chain joins TRBV9 and TRBJ2-7, with a possible D match to TRBD2 (6 bases). Germline-derived CDR1 and CDR2 are SGDLS and YYNGEE. The CDR3 sequence is 15 residues long. V was clipped by 4 bases and J by 2 bases, with 16 bases between them. CDR3: CASSPPGGDPYEQYF. Here the CDR3 DNA reads TGTGCCAGCAGCCCCCCGGGCGGGGACCCCTACGAGCAGTACTTC.

J is TRBJ1-5 and V is TRBV6-5; D unclear. Trimming shortened V by 3 bases and J by 2 bases, and 11 bases separated the two germline ends. Germline V gene sequence: CDR1 MNHEY, CDR2 SVGAGI. This CDR3 spans 15 amino acids. CDR3 bases: TGTGCCAGCAGTTATACTAGGAATCGCAATCAGCCCCAGCATTTT. Its protein is CASSYTRNRNQPQHF.

The V and J genes are TRBV27 and TRBJ2-2; 8 bases match TRBD1. The V segment lost 4 bases and the J segment 1 base; nucleotides outside the gene matches: 14. This CDR3 has 19 amino acids. Germline CDR1 and CDR2: MNHEY and SMNVEV (reference sequence). CDR3: CASSSQDRVKKLNTGELFF. For the CDR3, the DNA is TGTGCCAGCAGTTCTCAGGACAGGGTGAAAAAATTGAACACCGGGGAGCTGTTTTTT.

The CDR3 reads CASSVGGADTGELFF. The CDR3 region has the DNA TGTGCCAGCAGCGTAGGGGGCGCGGACACCGGGGAGCTGTTTTTT. The rearrangement joins TRBV9 to TRBJ2-2; D might be TRBD1 (5 bases). The CDR3 totals 15 residues. Trimming took 0 bases from V and 3 from J, leaving 9 bases between them. Germline assignment: CDR1 SGDLS and CDR2 YYNGEE.

This clone was counted between two and nine times. The V and J genes are TRBV2 and TRBJ1-5; TRBD1 might be the D (5 bases). The CDR3 loop spans 15 amino acids. The germline V and J ends were trimmed by 5 bases and 2 bases, with 13 bases remaining between them. CDR1 and CDR2 from the germline V gene are SNHLY and FYNNEI. CDR3 loop: CASSLGRSGNQPQHF. The CDR3 nucleotides read TGTGCCAGCAGTTTGGGGCGTTCGGGCAATCAGCCCCAGCATTTT. The full variable domain, in which reference TRBV2 and TRBJ1-5 provide the parts outside the CDR3, is EPEVTQTPSHQVTQMGQEVILRCVPISNHLYFYWYRQILGQKVEFLVSFYNNEISEKSEIFDDQFSVERPDGSNFTLKIRSTKLEDSAMYFCASSLGRSGNQPQHFGDGTRLSIL.

CDR3: CASSSGLAGVNEQFF. The CDR3, as DNA: TGTGCCAGCAGCTCGGGACTAGCGGGGGTCAATGAGCAGTTCTTC. The V gene is TRBV7-9, the J gene TRBJ2-1, with 14 bases identical to TRBD2. The J segment lost 6 bases and the V segment lost 4 bases, leaving 2 bases of the junction unmatched. Looked up from germline, CDR1 is SEHNR and CDR2 is FQNEAQ (reference sequence). There are 15 residues in the CDR3.

This CDR3 reads CASRPQGTNEKLFF. The CDR3 region has the DNA TGCGCCAGCAGGCCCCAGGGGACTAATGAAAAACTGTTTTTT. The chain carries TRBV5-1 and TRBJ1-4; a weak D match, TRBD1 (6 bases). The V gene lost 5 bases and the J gene lost 2 bases, with 10 bases spanning the gap. Per the germline V gene, CDR1 is SGHRS and CDR2 is YFSETQ. The CDR3 runs 14 residues.